This T cell receptor (beta chain) was retrieved from a study of Ad26.COV2.S vaccination and SARS-CoV-2 variants. Study results and limitations: Vaccine and placebo recipients had comparable breadth of non-spike TCRs.

The protocol was immunoSEQ multiplex PCR, while the TCRdb copy is restricted to in-frame clones and leaves out a portion. Among around 500,000 clones listed, roughly 87% were seen once. Treatment specified: some 20 received Ad26.COV2.S at low or high dose, single or two shots; about 5 received placebo; per-sample allocation not given. Each sample was drawn 63 days after the first injection (of vaccine or placebo). An adult donor aged 18-55 years was enrolled in Boston. In its sample, this clone was seen once. Its antigen is still unknown. The sequence derives from a person between 18 and 65 years old who received the Ad26.COV2.S COVID-19 vaccine or a placebo. Here the sequenced sample was peripheral blood, taken in a trial of Ad26.COV2.S vaccine versus placebo.

CDR3 loop: CASSSKDGTGGYEQYF. The CDR3 nucleotides read TGCGCCAGCAGCTCCAAGGACGGGACAGGGGGCTACGAGCAGTACTTC. The V and J genes are TRBV5-1 and TRBJ2-7; TRBD1 matches 11 bases. With 3 bases clipped from V and 3 bases from J, the junction kept 8 bases outside the gene matches. This CDR3 spans 16 amino acids. The V gene's germline CDR1 is SGHRS and CDR2 YFSETQ.